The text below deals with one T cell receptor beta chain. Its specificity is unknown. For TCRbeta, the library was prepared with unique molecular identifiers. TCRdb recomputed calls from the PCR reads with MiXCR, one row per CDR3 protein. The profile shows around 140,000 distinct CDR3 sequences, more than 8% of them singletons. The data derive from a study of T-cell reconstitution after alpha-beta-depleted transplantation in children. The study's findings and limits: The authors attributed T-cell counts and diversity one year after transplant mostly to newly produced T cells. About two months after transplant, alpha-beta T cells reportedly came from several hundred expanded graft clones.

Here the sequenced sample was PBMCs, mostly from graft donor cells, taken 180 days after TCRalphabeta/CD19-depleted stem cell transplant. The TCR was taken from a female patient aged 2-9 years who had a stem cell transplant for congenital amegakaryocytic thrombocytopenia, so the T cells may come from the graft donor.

The CDR3 protein is CASSSGTREQFF. CDR3 in DNA: TGTGCCAGCAGCTCCGGGACAAGGGAGCAGTTCTTC. The chain joins TRBV28 to TRBJ2-1, with D maybe TRBD1 (6 bases). V lost 6 bases and J 10 bases, leaving 13 bases between the germline ends. CDR3 size: 12 residues. Germline V gene sequence: CDR1 MDHEN, CDR2 SYDVKM.